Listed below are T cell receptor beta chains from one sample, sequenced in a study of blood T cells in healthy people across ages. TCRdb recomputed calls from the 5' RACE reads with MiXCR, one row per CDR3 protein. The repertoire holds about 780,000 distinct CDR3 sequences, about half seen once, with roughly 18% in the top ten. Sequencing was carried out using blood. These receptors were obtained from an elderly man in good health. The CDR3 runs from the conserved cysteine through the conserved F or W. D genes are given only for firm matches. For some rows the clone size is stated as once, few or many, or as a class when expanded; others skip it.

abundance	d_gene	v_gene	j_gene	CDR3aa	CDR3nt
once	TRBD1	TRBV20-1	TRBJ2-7	CSAGDRTYEQYF	TGCAGTGCTGGGGACAGAACCTACGAGCAGTACTTC
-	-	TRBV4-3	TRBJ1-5	CASSQEMGGGNQPQHF	TGCGCCAGCAGCCAAGAAATGGGGGGAGGCAATCAGCCCCAGCATTTT
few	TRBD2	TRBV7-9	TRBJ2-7	CASMREHEQYF	TGTGCCAGCATGCGGGAGCACGAGCAGTACTTC
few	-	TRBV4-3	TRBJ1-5	CASSQTRLRGRNQPQHF	TGCGCCAGCAGCCAAACCCGGTTGCGGGGCCGCAATCAGCCCCAGCATTTT
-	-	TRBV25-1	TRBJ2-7	CASSGFPLYYEQYF	TGTGCCAGCAGTGGTTTTCCCCTTTACTACGAGCAGTACTTT
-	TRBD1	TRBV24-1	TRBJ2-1	CATSDPGTGPYDEQFF	TGTGCCACCAGTGATCCAGGGACAGGTCCCTACGATGAGCAGTTCTTC
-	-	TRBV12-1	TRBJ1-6	CASSWNRGAYNSPLHF	TGTGCCAGCAGCTGGAACAGGGGGGCCTATAATTCACCCCTCCACTTT
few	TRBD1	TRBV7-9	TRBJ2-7	CASSVGQETYEQYF	TGTGCCAGCAGCGTCGGACAGGAAACCTACGAGCAGTACTTC
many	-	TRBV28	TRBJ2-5	CASSLLDNQETQYF	TGTGCCAGCAGTTTATTGGATAACCAAGAGACCCAGTACTTC
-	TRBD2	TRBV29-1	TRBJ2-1	CSVGVRTSSSEQFF	TGCAGCGTTGGGGTCAGGACTAGTAGCAGTGAGCAGTTCTTC
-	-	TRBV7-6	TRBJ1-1	CASSTRGSGLTEAFF	TGTGCCAGCAGCACCCGAGGCTCGGGGCTCACTGAAGCTTTCTTT
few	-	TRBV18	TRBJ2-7	CASSPPIGEVSNEQYF	TGTGCCAGCTCACCACCAATCGGAGAAGTGTCCAATGAGCAGTACTTC
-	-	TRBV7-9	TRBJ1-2	CASSFVSAPSYGYTF	TGTGCCAGCAGCTTCGTGTCAGCTCCCAGCTATGGCTACACCTTC
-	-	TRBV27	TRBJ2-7	CASRTASSYEQYF	TGTGCCAGCCGCACAGCGAGCTCCTACGAGCAGTACTTC
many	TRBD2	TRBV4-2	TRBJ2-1	CASSQDWGRDYNEQFF	TGTGCCAGCAGCCAAGATTGGGGGAGGGACTACAATGAGCAGTTCTTC
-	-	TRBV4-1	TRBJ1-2	CASSQRDLANYGYTF	TGCGCCAGCAGCCAAAGGGACCTGGCTAACTATGGCTACACCTTC
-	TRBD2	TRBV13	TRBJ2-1	CASSRKVGSGAYNEQFF	TGTGCCAGCAGCCGTAAGGTTGGGAGCGGGGCCTACAATGAGCAGTTCTTC
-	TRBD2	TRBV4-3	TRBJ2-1	CASSQDNGGRNEQFF	TGCGCCAGCAGCCAAGATAACGGCGGGAGGAATGAGCAGTTCTTC
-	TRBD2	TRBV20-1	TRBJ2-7	CSADAGTSPVGLYEQYF	TGCAGTGCCGATGCTGGGACTAGCCCCGTTGGTCTCTACGAGCAGTACTTC
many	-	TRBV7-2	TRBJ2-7	CASSLDWEESYEQYF	TGTGCCAGCAGCTTAGATTGGGAAGAGTCCTACGAGCAGTACTTC
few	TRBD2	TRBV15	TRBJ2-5	CATSWGLAGQETQYF	TGTGCCACCAGCTGGGGACTAGCGGGGCAAGAGACCCAGTACTTC
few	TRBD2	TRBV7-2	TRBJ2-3	CASSLGTSGSFDTQYF	TGTGCCAGCAGCCTCGGGACTAGCGGGAGTTTCGATACGCAGTATTTT
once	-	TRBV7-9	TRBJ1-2	CASSLVLDYGYTF	TGTGCCAGCAGCCTGGTTTTAGACTATGGCTACACCTTC
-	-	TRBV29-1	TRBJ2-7	CSVTTDSYEQYF	TGCAGCGTTACGACAGATTCCTACGAGCAGTACTTC
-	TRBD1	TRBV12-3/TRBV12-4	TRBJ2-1	CASSLTSRDRGAVQFF	TGTGCCAGCAGTCTAACGAGTCGGGACAGGGGCGCGGTGCAGTTCTTC